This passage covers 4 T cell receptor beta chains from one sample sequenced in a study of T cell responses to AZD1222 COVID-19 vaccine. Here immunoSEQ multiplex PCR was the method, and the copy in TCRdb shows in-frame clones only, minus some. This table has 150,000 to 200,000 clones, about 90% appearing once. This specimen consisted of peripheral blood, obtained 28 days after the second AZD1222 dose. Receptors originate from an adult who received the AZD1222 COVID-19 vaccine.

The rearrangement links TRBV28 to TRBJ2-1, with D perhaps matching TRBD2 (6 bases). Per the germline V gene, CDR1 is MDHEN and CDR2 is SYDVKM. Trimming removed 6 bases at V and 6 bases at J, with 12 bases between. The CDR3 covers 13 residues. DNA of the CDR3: TGTGCCAGCAGCCCGAGACTAGTCAATGAGCAGTTCTTC. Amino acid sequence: CASSPRLVNEQFF.

CDR3 sequence (DNA): TGTGCCAGTAGTATTATTCAGGGGGAAGCTTTCTTT. Translating gives CASSIIQGEAFF. The chain uses TRBV19 and TRBJ1-1, with D perhaps matching TRBD1 (6 bases). The V end lost 3 bases, the J end lost 8 bases, and 10 bases lay between the germline ends. This CDR3 region has 12 residues. Germline assignment: CDR1 LNHDA and CDR2 SQIVND (reference sequence). Filled out from reference TRBV19 and TRBJ1-1, the complete variable domain reads DGGITQSPKYLFRKEGQNVTLSCEQNLNHDAMYWYRQDPGQGLRLIYYSQIVNDFQKGDIAEGYSVSREKKESFPLTVTSAQKNPTAFYLCASSIIQGEAFFGQGTRLTVV.

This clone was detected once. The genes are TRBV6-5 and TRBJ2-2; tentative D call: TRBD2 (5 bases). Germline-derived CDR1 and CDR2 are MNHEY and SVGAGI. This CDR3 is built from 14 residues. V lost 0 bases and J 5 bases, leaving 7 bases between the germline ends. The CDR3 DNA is TGTGCCAGCAGTTACTCGGAGGAAACCGGGGAGCTGTTTTTT. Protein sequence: CASSYSEETGELFF.

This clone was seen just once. DNA for the CDR3: TGCGCCAGCAGTCGAGGAAGGGTCTCCTACGAGCAGTACTTC. Its translation: CASSRGRVSYEQYF. The V gene is TRBV23-1, the J gene TRBJ2-7; the D is unclear. TRBV23-1 is an open reading frame whose function is uncertain. The CDR3 is 14 amino acids. Trimming pared 4 bases from V and 0 bases from J, leaving 10 bases between.